This record looks at one TCR beta chain sequence and its context. These data belong to a study of blood T cell repertoires in COVID-19. This CDR3 spans 15 amino acids. J gave up 4 bases and V 3 bases, and 8 bases lay outside the gene matches. The germline CDR1 and CDR2 sequences are ENHRY and SYGVKD. Sequencing used immunoSEQ multiplex PCR; TCRdb keeps in-frame clones, though not all of them. The repertoire consists of more than 150,000 clones, with around four fifths occurring once and the leading ten covering roughly 8%. The V call is TRBV10-3, the J call TRBJ2-7; 8 bases are shared with TRBD1. This receptor was identified in a woman aged 50 to 60 who had recovered from COVID-19. Source material: PBMCs or T cells enriched from blood (not recorded which). CDR3 protein: CAISERQGPPYEQYF. The DNA for the CDR3 is TGTGCCATCAGTGAAAGACAGGGGCCCCCTTACGAGCAGTACTTC.